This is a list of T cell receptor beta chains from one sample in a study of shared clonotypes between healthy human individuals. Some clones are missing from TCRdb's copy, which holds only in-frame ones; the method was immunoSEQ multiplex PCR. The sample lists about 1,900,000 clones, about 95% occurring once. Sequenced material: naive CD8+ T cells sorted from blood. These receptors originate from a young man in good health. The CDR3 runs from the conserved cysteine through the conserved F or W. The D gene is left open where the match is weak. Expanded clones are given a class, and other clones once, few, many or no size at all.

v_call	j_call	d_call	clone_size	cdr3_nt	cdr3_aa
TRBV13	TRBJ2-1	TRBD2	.	TGTGCCAGCAGCTTAGTGACCGGGACTAGCAGCAATGAGCAGTTCTTC	CASSLVTGTSSNEQFF
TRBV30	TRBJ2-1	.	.	TGTGCCTGGAGTCCTGAGACTCACTCGCCTGAGCAGTTCTTC	CAWSPETHSPEQFF
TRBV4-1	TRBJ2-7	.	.	TGCGCCAGCAGCCAAGATTCAGGGTCCTCCTACGAGCAGTACTTC	CASSQDSGSSYEQYF
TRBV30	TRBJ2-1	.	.	TGTGCCTGGAGTCAGGGAGGGGGGATCTACAATGAGCAGTTCTTC	CAWSQGGGIYNEQFF
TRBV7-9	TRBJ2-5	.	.	TGTGCCAGCAGTCAAATTAGCGCGGGGGAGACCCAGTACTTC	CASSQISAGETQYF
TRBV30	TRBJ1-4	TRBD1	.	TGTGCCTGGAGTGGGGGACAGGGTCTTCAAAAACTGTTTTTT	CAWSGGQGLQKLFF
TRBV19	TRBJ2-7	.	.	TGTGCCAGTAGTATAGTTCAGAACTCCTTC	CASSIVQNSF
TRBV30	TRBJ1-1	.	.	TGTGCTTTGCTAGCCTACGGGGTATATACTGAAGCTTTCTTT	CALLAYGVYTEAFF
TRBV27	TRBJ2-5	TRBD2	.	TGTGCCAGCAGTTTAACAGGACTAGCGGGGCAAGAGACCCAGTACTTC	CASSLTGLAGQETQYF
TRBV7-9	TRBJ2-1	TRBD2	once	TGTGCCAGCAGCCTCAGCGGGAATAGTTACAATGAGCAGTTCTTC	CASSLSGNSYNEQFF
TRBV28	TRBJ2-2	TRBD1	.	TGTGCCAGCAGTGGGACAGGACAGGCCACCGGGGAGCTGTTTTTT	CASSGTGQATGELFF
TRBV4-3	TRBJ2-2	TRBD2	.	TGCGCCAGCAGCCAAGAGGGGGGGGCCGGGGAGCTGTTTTTT	CASSQEGGAGELFF
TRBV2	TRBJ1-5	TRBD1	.	TGTGCCAGCAGTTTAGGGACAGGTGGGAATCAGCCCCAGCATTTT	CASSLGTGGNQPQHF
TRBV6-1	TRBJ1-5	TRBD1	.	TGTGCCAGCAGTGAAGAAGCCTGGTGGGACAGGGGAGGAGTCAATCAGCCCCAGCATTTT	CASSEEAWWDRGGVNQPQHF
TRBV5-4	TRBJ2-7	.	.	TGTGCCAGCAGCGCGGCGGGACCCAGCTCCTACGAGCAGTACTTC	CASSAAGPSSYEQYF
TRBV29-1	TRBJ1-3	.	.	TGCAGCGTTGAAGATCTCACAGGGAAGTTCGGAAACACCATATATTTT	CSVEDLTGKFGNTIYF
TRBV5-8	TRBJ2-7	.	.	TGTGCCAGCAGCTTGAGATCCTCCTACGAGCAGTACTTC	CASSLRSSYEQYF
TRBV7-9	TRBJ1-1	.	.	TGTGCCAGCAGGGTCGAAGATTACACTGAAGCTTTCTTT	CASRVEDYTEAFF
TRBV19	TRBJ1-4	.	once	TGTGCCAGTAGTATACCGGACGGGATCGAGAAACTGTTTTTT	CASSIPDGIEKLFF
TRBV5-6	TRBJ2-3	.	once	TGTGCCAGCGAACCGTGGGGGGCTACAGATACGCAGTATTTT	CASEPWGATDTQYF
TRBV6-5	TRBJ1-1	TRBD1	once	TGTGCCAGCAGTTACTCGGAGGGGGCGTCTGAAGCTTTCTTT	CASSYSEGASEAFF
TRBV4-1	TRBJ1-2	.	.	TGCGCCAGCAGCCAAGTGGGGGTTCTGGGCTATGGCTACACCTTC	CASSQVGVLGYGYTF
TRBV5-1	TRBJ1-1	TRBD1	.	TGCGCCAGCAGTTTAGGACAGGATGGCAGCACTGAAGCTTTCTTT	CASSLGQDGSTEAFF
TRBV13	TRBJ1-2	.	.	TGTGCCAGCAGCTTAGAGGGGGAGAACTATGGCTACACCTTC	CASSLEGENYGYTF
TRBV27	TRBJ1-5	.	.	TGTGCCAGCAGACCAGGGGTGAGCAATCAGCCCCAGCATTTT	CASRPGVSNQPQHF
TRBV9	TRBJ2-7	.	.	TGTGCCAGCAGCGTTGGAGGGGACGAGCAGTACTTC	CASSVGGDEQYF
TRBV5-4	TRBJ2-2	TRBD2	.	TGTGCCAGCAGCCTGGGACTAGCGGGAGGGGACACCGGGGAGCTGTTTTTT	CASSLGLAGGDTGELFF
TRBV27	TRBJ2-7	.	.	TGTGCCAGCTCCTTTGTTAGCGGAGACTACGAGCAGTACTTC	CASSFVSGDYEQYF
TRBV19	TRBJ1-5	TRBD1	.	TGTGCCAGTAGTCCCTACAGGGGGTTGAATCAGCCCCAGCATTTT	CASSPYRGLNQPQHF
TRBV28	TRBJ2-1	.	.	TGTGCCAGCACTACCTTCGACGAGCAGTTCTTC	CASTTFDEQFF